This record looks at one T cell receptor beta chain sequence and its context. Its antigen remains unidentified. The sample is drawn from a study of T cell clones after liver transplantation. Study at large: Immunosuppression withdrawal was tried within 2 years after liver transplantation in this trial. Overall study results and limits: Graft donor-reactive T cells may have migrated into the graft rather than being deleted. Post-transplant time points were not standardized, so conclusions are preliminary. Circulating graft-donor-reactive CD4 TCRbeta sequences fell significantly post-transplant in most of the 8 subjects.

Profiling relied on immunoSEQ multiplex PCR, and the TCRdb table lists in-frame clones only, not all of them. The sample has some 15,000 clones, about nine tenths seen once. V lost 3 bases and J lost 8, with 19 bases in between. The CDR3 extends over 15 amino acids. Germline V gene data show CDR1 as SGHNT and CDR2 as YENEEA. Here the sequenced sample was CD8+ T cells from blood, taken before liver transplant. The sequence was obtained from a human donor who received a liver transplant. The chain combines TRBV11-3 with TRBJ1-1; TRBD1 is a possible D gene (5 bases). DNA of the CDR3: TGTGCCAGCAGCTTGGCCAGGGCAATAGATCCCGAAGCTTTCTTT. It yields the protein CASSLARAIDPEAFF.